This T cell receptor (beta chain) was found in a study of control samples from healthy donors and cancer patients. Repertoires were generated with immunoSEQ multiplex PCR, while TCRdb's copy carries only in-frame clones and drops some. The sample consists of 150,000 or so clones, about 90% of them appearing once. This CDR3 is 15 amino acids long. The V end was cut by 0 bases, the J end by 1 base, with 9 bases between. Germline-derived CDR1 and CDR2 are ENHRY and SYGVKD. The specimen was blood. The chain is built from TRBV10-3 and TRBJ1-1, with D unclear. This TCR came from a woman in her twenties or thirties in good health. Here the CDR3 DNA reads TGTGCCATCAGTGAGTCACCGGCTGCGAACACTGAAGCTTTCTTT. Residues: CAISESPAANTEAFF.